These T cell receptor beta chains were read from a single sample in a study of blood T cell repertoires in COVID-19. Profiling relied on immunoSEQ multiplex PCR, and the TCRdb table lists in-frame clones only, not all of them. The sample records approximately 32,000 clones, 88% being singletons. Sequencing was done on a sample of peripheral blood. These receptors all stem from a woman aged 65 to 85 with active COVID-19. Each CDR3 is given with its conserved first and last residue. Each record gives: D gene, V gene, J gene, clone size, CDR3 DNA, CDR3 protein. A D gene is named only where the DNA matches it firmly. Size values are once, few and many counts, or a class for expanded clones, and some rows have none.

D gene: TRBD2
V gene: TRBV3-1/TRBV3-2
J gene: TRBJ2-1
clone size: -
CDR3 DNA: TGTGCCAGCAGCCCGCAACCCGGGGCTAGCGGGGGAAGGGGATACTACAATGAGCAGTTCTTC
CDR3 protein: CASSPQPGASGGRGYYNEQFF

D gene: -
V gene: TRBV6-1
J gene: TRBJ2-1
clone size: -
CDR3 DNA: TGTGCCAGCAGTGAAAGGGGACTTATTAATGAGCAGTTCTTC
CDR3 protein: CASSERGLINEQFF

D gene: TRBD1
V gene: TRBV10-2
J gene: TRBJ2-2
clone size: -
CDR3 DNA: TGCGCCAGCAGTATACAGGGGGCGCCCACCGGGGAGCTGTTTTTT
CDR3 protein: CASSIQGAPTGELFF

D gene: -
V gene: TRBV30
J gene: TRBJ2-7
clone size: once
CDR3 DNA: TGTGCCTGGAGTGTACTGGGGGGGCTCGACGAGCAGTACTTC
CDR3 protein: CAWSVLGGLDEQYF

D gene: TRBD2
V gene: TRBV7-9
J gene: TRBJ2-3
clone size: -
CDR3 DNA: TGTGCCAGCAGCTTTGGCGGGGGGAACACAGATACGCAGTATTTT
CDR3 protein: CASSFGGGNTDTQYF

D gene: -
V gene: TRBV6-6
J gene: TRBJ2-2
clone size: -
CDR3 DNA: TGTGCCAGCAGTCCCAGGGTATTACCCGGGGAGCTGTTTTTT
CDR3 protein: CASSPRVLPGELFF

D gene: -
V gene: TRBV29-1
J gene: TRBJ2-1
clone size: -
CDR3 DNA: TGCAGCGTCGTGGAAACAGGGTATAGTGAGCAGTTCTTC
CDR3 protein: CSVVETGYSEQFF

D gene: TRBD1
V gene: TRBV5-1
J gene: TRBJ1-2
clone size: -
CDR3 DNA: TGCGCCAGCAGCTTGGCAGGGGGCGACTATGGCTACACCTTC
CDR3 protein: CASSLAGGDYGYTF

D gene: -
V gene: TRBV21-1
J gene: TRBJ2-1
clone size: -
CDR3 DNA: TGTGCCAGCAGCGTAGGCGGCGGGGGGCTCTACAATGAGCAGTTCTTC
CDR3 protein: CASSVGGGGLYNEQFF

D gene: TRBD2
V gene: TRBV18
J gene: TRBJ2-1
clone size: -
CDR3 DNA: TGTGCCAGCTCACGGTCTAGCGGGGGACCCACCTACAATGAGCAGTTCTTC
CDR3 protein: CASSRSSGGPTYNEQFF

D gene: -
V gene: TRBV12-3/TRBV12-4
J gene: TRBJ1-2
clone size: -
CDR3 DNA: TGTGCCAGCCGTTCAGGGGCCCCCTATGGCTACACCTTC
CDR3 protein: CASRSGAPYGYTF

D gene: TRBD1
V gene: TRBV3-1/TRBV3-2
J gene: TRBJ1-2
clone size: -
CDR3 DNA: TGTGCCAGCAGCCGATACGGGACAGGGAAGAATGGCTACACCTTC
CDR3 protein: CASSRYGTGKNGYTF

D gene: -
V gene: TRBV7-9
J gene: TRBJ1-2
clone size: -
CDR3 DNA: TGTGCCAGCAGCTTAGACCTAAACAGAGGCTACACCTTC
CDR3 protein: CASSLDLNRGYTF

D gene: TRBD2
V gene: TRBV7-8
J gene: TRBJ2-1
clone size: -
CDR3 DNA: TGTGCCAGCAGCTCCGTAGCGGGGGGGAACGTCAATGAGCAGTTCTTC
CDR3 protein: CASSSVAGGNVNEQFF

D gene: TRBD1
V gene: TRBV9
J gene: TRBJ1-6
clone size: once
CDR3 DNA: TGTGCCAGCAGCGACCCCGCCGGGACAGTCAATTCACCCCTCCACTTT
CDR3 protein: CASSDPAGTVNSPLHF

D gene: -
V gene: TRBV27
J gene: TRBJ2-1
clone size: once
CDR3 DNA: TGTGCCAGCAGTCAGGGCCGCTCCTACAATGAGCAGTTCTTC
CDR3 protein: CASSQGRSYNEQFF

D gene: -
V gene: TRBV9
J gene: TRBJ2-5
clone size: -
CDR3 DNA: TGTGCCAGCAGCGTATCCGGTCAAGAGACCCAGTACTTC
CDR3 protein: CASSVSGQETQYF

D gene: -
V gene: TRBV28
J gene: TRBJ2-3
clone size: -
CDR3 DNA: TGTGCCAGCAGTTTCGGAGGTGCTGGCACAGATACGCAGTATTTT
CDR3 protein: CASSFGGAGTDTQYF

D gene: -
V gene: TRBV28
J gene: TRBJ1-4
clone size: -
CDR3 DNA: TGTGCCAGCAGTTTGGTAGCAGCTAATAATGAAAAACTGTTTTTT
CDR3 protein: CASSLVAANNEKLFF

D gene: TRBD1
V gene: TRBV27
J gene: TRBJ2-7
clone size: -
CDR3 DNA: TGTGCCAGCAGTTCCACCGCCGGGACAGGGCCCTACGAGCAGTACTTC
CDR3 protein: CASSSTAGTGPYEQYF

D gene: TRBD1
V gene: TRBV4-3
J gene: TRBJ1-3
clone size: -
CDR3 DNA: TGCGCCAGCAGCCAAGGACAGGGCCCTGGAAACACCATATATTTT
CDR3 protein: CASSQGQGPGNTIYF

D gene: TRBD2
V gene: TRBV29-1
J gene: TRBJ2-1
clone size: -
CDR3 DNA: TGCAGCGTTGAACCCTACGGTAGCGGGGGCTACAATGAGCAGTTCTTC
CDR3 protein: CSVEPYGSGGYNEQFF

D gene: TRBD2
V gene: TRBV10-3
J gene: TRBJ2-1
clone size: -
CDR3 DNA: TGTGCCATCAGTGGGCAGGGAGGGGACAATGAGCAGTTCTTC
CDR3 protein: CAISGQGGDNEQFF

D gene: TRBD2
V gene: TRBV12-5
J gene: TRBJ2-7
clone size: -
CDR3 DNA: TGTGCTAGTGGTTTGGGTCAGAGCGGGGCCTACGAGCAGTACTTC
CDR3 protein: CASGLGQSGAYEQYF

D gene: TRBD2
V gene: TRBV3-1/TRBV3-2
J gene: TRBJ2-3
clone size: -
CDR3 DNA: TGTGCCAGCAGCCGGACGGGACTAGCAGATAGCACAGATACGCAGTATTTT
CDR3 protein: CASSRTGLADSTDTQYF

D gene: -
V gene: TRBV2
J gene: TRBJ1-2
clone size: few
CDR3 DNA: TGTGCCAGCACCATCCTAGGTTTAGCTAACTATGGCTACACCTTC
CDR3 protein: CASTILGLANYGYTF

D gene: TRBD1
V gene: TRBV6-1
J gene: TRBJ1-2
clone size: -
CDR3 DNA: TGTGCCAGCAGTGAAGTTGGATCGGACAGGGATGGCTACACCTTC
CDR3 protein: CASSEVGSDRDGYTF

D gene: -
V gene: TRBV4-1
J gene: TRBJ1-4
clone size: -
CDR3 DNA: TGCGCCAGCAGCCAAGGAGGCTGGGGGGCTAATGAAAAACTGTTTTTT
CDR3 protein: CASSQGGWGANEKLFF

D gene: TRBD2
V gene: TRBV6-1
J gene: TRBJ2-6
clone size: -
CDR3 DNA: TGTGCCAGCAGTGCGGGGGGGAACTCTGGGGCCAACGTCCTGACTTTC
CDR3 protein: CASSAGGNSGANVLTF

D gene: TRBD1
V gene: TRBV6-2/TRBV6-3
J gene: TRBJ2-7
clone size: -
CDR3 DNA: TGTGCCAGCAGTTACTACAGGGGGCGTTACGAGCAGTACTTC
CDR3 protein: CASSYYRGRYEQYF

D gene: -
V gene: TRBV25-1
J gene: TRBJ1-2
clone size: few
CDR3 DNA: TGTGCCAGCAGTCGGTCAGGGGAACCGGGAGGCTACACCTTC
CDR3 protein: CASSRSGEPGGYTF

D gene: -
V gene: TRBV27
J gene: TRBJ2-1
clone size: -
CDR3 DNA: TGTGCCAGCAGTGCGTCTAGCTCCTACAATGAGCAGTTCTTC
CDR3 protein: CASSASSSYNEQFF

D gene: TRBD2
V gene: TRBV19
J gene: TRBJ2-1
clone size: -
CDR3 DNA: TGTGCCAGTAGTATGTTGCTAGCGGGTTACAATGAGCAGTTCTTC
CDR3 protein: CASSMLLAGYNEQFF

D gene: TRBD1
V gene: TRBV4-1
J gene: TRBJ2-7
clone size: -
CDR3 DNA: TGCGCCAGCAGCCAACAGACCTTCCGACAGGGCTCCTACGAGCAGTACTTC
CDR3 protein: CASSQQTFRQGSYEQYF

D gene: -
V gene: TRBV12-3/TRBV12-4
J gene: TRBJ1-2
clone size: -
CDR3 DNA: TGTGCCAGCCTCTCAGGGAATAACTATGGCTACACCTTC
CDR3 protein: CASLSGNNYGYTF